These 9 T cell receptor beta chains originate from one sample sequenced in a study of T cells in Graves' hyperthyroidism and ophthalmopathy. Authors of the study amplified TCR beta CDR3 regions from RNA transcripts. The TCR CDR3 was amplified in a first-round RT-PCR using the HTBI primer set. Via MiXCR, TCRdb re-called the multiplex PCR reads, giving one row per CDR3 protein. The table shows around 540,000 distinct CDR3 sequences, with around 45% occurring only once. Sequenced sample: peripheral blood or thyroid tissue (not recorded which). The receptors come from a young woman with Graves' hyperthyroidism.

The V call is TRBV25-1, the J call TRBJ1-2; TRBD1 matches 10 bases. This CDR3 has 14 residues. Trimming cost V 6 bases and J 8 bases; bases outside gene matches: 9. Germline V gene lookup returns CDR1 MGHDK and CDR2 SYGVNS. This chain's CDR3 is CASRDLTGGYGYTF. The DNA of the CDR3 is TGTGCCAGCAGGGACTTGACAGGGGGCTACGGCTACACCTTC.

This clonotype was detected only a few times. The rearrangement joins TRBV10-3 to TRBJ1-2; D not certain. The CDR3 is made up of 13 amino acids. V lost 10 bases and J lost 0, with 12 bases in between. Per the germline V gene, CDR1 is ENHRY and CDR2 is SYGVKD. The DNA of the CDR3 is TGTGCCAGCGGCGGGTTTACTAACTATGGCTACACCTTC. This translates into CASGGFTNYGYTF.

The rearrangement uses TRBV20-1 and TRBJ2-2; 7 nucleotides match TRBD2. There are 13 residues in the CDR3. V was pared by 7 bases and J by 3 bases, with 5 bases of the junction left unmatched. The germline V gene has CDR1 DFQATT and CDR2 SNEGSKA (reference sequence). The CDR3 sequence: CSVTAGDTGELFF. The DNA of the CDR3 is TGCAGTGTCACCGCGGGAGACACCGGGGAGCTGTTTTTT.

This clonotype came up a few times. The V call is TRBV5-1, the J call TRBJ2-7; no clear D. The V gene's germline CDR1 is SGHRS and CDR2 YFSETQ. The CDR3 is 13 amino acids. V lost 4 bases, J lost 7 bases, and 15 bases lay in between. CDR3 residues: CASSLSVEEEQYF. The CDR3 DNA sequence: TGCGCCAGCAGCCTCTCTGTTGAGGAGGAGCAGTACTTC.

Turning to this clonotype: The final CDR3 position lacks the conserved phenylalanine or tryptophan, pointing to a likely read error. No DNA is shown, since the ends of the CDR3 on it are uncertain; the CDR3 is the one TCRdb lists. The CDR3 protein is CASSSDPGQ. The J gene is TRBJ1-6, the V gene TRBV7-9; the DNA was not compared with TRBD1, the D call given in the table. Germline values: CDR1 SEHNR, CDR2 FQNEAQ (reference sequence). Both ends counted, the CDR3 spans 9 residues.

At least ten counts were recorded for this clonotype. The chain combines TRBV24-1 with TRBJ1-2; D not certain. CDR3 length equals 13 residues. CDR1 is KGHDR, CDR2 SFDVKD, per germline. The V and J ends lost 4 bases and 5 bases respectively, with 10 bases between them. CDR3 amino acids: CATSDTDLYGYTF. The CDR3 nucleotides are TGTGCCACCAGTGACACGGATCTATATGGCTACACCTTC.

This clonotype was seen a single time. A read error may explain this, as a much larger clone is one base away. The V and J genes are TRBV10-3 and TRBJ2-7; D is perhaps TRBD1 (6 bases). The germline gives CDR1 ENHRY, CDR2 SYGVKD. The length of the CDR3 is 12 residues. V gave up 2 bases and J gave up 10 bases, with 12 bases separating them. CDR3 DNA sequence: TGTGCCATCAGTGAGCCTTACAGGGTACAGTACTTC. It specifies CAISEPYRVQYF.

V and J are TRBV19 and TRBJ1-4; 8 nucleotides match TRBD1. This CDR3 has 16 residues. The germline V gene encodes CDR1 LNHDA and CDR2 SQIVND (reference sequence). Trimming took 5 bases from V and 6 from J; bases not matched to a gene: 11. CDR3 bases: TGTGCCAGTAGTTTCCGGACAGGGATGAGGGATGAAAAACTGTTTTTT. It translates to CASSFRTGMRDEKLFF.

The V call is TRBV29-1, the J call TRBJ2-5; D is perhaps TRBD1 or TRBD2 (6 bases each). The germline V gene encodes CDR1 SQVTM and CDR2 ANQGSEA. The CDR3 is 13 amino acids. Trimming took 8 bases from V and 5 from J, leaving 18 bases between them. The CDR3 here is CSTREGGRETQYF. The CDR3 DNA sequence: TGCAGCACGCGGGAAGGGGGGCGGGAGACCCAGTACTTC.